This T cell receptor (beta chain) derives from a study of regulatory and conventional T cells in RAG deficiency. Method: immunoSEQ multiplex PCR; TCRdb's copy keeps in-frame clones and lacks some. The sample lists tens of thousands of clones, over 80% occurring once. Genomic DNA came from blood regulatory T cells gated CD4+ CD25-high CD127-low. V was clipped by 7 bases and J by 5 bases, with 11 bases between them. CDR1 is SGHTA and CDR2 is FQGTGA in the germline V gene. This CDR3 spans 13 amino acids. The sample was also reused in another study, on regulatory T cells. As that study records: The primer mix had 52 TRBV and 13 TRBJ primers.

V and J are TRBV7-3 and TRBJ2-2; no definite D call. Sequencing was carried out using Tregs sorted from blood. This clonotype was sampled from a human donor in good health. The CDR3, as DNA: TGTGCCAGCAACAAATACGGGACCGGGGAGCTGTTTTTT. Protein product: CASNKYGTGELFF. Supplemented by reference TRBV7-3 and TRBJ2-2, the full variable domain reads GAGVSQTPSNKVTEKGKYVELRCDPISGHTALYWYRQSLGQGPEFLIYFQGTGAADDSGLPNDRFFAVRPEGSVSTLKIQRTERGDSAVYLCASNKYGTGELFFGEGSRLTVL.